A selection of T cell receptor beta chains follows, all from one sample in a study of T cell repertoires in ileal Crohn's disease. Libraries were prepared by immunoSEQ multiplex PCR; TCRdb keeps only in-frame clonotypes and omits some of them. The sample has approximately 27,000 clones; roughly 75% are singletons. Specimen: ileal tissue. Source of these receptors: an adult with Crohn's disease. The CDR3 runs from the conserved cysteine through the conserved F or W. D genes are given only for firm matches. Size is stated for part of the rows, as once, few or many counts, or as a class when the clone is expanded.

TRBV6-6	few	TRBJ1-2	TRBD1	CASRTGDNYGYTF	TGTGCCAGCAGGACAGGGGATAACTATGGCTACACCTTC
TRBV7-6	-	TRBJ2-3	-	CASKGFSTDTQYF	TGTGCCAGCAAGGGGTTCAGCACAGATACGCAGTATTTT
TRBV2	-	TRBJ2-7	TRBD1	CASTDRAVSEQYF	TGTGCCAGCACAGACAGGGCGGTCTCCGAGCAGTACTTC
TRBV6-1	-	TRBJ2-4	-	CASSEAGQTANLAKNIQYF	TGTGCCAGCAGTGAAGCCGGACAGACTGCCAATCTAGCCAAAAACATTCAGTACTTC
TRBV2	-	TRBJ2-3	-	CASSGGLSTDTQYF	TGTGCCAGCAGTGGGGGACTGAGCACAGATACGCAGTATTTT
TRBV27	-	TRBJ2-5	-	CASSPSGTPTQYF	TGTGCCAGCAGTCCGTCCGGGACTCCCACCCAGTACTTC
TRBV30	-	TRBJ1-2	-	CAWRVDSYGYTF	TGTGCCTGGAGGGTCGACAGCTATGGCTACACCTTC
TRBV2	once	TRBJ2-4	-	CASWETLAKNIQYF	TGTGCCAGCTGGGAGACTTTAGCCAAAAACATTCAGTACTTC
TRBV4-1	-	TRBJ2-7	TRBD1	CASSRYRDRDEQYF	TGCGCCAGCAGCCGGTACCGGGACAGGGACGAGCAGTACTTC
TRBV4-2	-	TRBJ2-5	TRBD2	CASSPRPGGAQETQYF	TGTGCCAGCAGCCCCCGACCGGGGGGGGCTCAAGAGACCCAGTACTTC
TRBV6-5	-	TRBJ2-1	-	CASSYSPRRNEQFF	TGTGCCAGCAGTTACTCCCCCCGGAGGAATGAGCAGTTCTTC
TRBV7-9	-	TRBJ2-2	TRBD1	CASSTGQGKNTGELFF	TGTGCCAGCAGCACCGGACAGGGGAAGAACACCGGGGAGCTGTTTTTT
TRBV7-2	once	TRBJ2-4	TRBD2	CASSSAGGAKNIQYF	TGTGCCAGCAGTTCAGCGGGGGGGGCCAAAAACATTCAGTACTTC
TRBV11-3	-	TRBJ2-1	-	CASSALAESSYNEQFF	TGTGCCAGCAGCGCATTAGCGGAGAGCTCCTACAATGAGCAGTTCTTC
TRBV7-2	-	TRBJ2-7	TRBD2	CASSLGAGGHYEQYF	TGTGCCAGCAGCTTAGGGGCGGGGGGCCACTACGAGCAGTACTTC
TRBV2	once	TRBJ1-2	-	CASTVQTNYGYTF	TGTGCCAGCACCGTACAGACTAACTATGGCTACACCTTC
TRBV2	-	TRBJ2-1	-	CASLWSQNTGSSYNEQFF	TGTGCCAGCCTTTGGAGCCAGAACACTGGGAGCTCCTACAATGAGCAGTTCTTC
TRBV7-9	-	TRBJ1-2	-	CASSLFLRVRYGYTF	TGTGCCAGCAGCTTATTTTTGAGGGTCAGATATGGCTACACCTTC
TRBV6-4	-	TRBJ2-7	TRBD1	CASSDPADRVCEQYF	TGTGCCAGCAGTGACCCCGCGGACAGGGTGTGCGAGCAGTACTTC
TRBV25-1	-	TRBJ2-5	TRBD2	CASTLAGGIETQYF	TGTGCCAGCACCCTAGCGGGGGGGATTGAGACCCAGTACTTC
TRBV10-2	-	TRBJ2-1	TRBD2	CASRASGSDNEQFF	TGCGCCAGCAGAGCTAGCGGGAGCGACAATGAGCAGTTCTTC
TRBV7-7	-	TRBJ2-1	-	CASSLLGGSNEQFF	TGTGCCAGCAGCTTATTGGGGGGATCCAATGAGCAGTTCTTC